This T cell receptor beta chain was retrieved from a study of cytomegalovirus exposure and HLA in healthy donors. Study conclusions and caveats: A later analysis linked a missense DCLRE1C variant to TCR beta V- and J-gene trimming. Relative to the approximately 700-donor mean, N-insertions were reportedly fewer in an Asian-associated ancestry cluster in a later analysis. Reportedly, TCR beta sequences accurately predicted HLA-A and HLA-B alleles in most subjects.

Germline CDR1 reads SEHNR; CDR2 reads FQNEAQ (reference sequence). This CDR3 is built from 15 residues. V lost 3 bases and J lost 6, with 17 bases in between. In the case of this clone: Its antigen is not identified.

Vbeta (60) and Jbeta (13) primers were used in the PCR. TCRdb's copy holds only in-frame clones and misses some; the assay was immunoSEQ multiplex PCR. In the table there are about 110,000 clones, roughly 68% of which are singletons. The source material was PBMCs. V and J are TRBV7-9 and TRBJ1-2; TRBD1 might be the D (6 bases). The receptor's source is a woman in her thirties in good health and CMV-seronegative. CDR3 sequence (DNA): TGTGCCAGCAGCTTCACGCAGGGGCAGGCTCATGGCTACACCTTC. Translating gives CASSFTQGQAHGYTF.